This TCR beta chain appears in the sequencing data of a study of T cell clonotyping in hematopoietic cell transplantation. This clone has more than one count but fewer than ten. The assay was immunoSEQ multiplex PCR, and TCRdb's table has in-frame clones only and misses some. Here the sample spans 8,500 to 9,000 clones, over 75% being singletons. Germline values: CDR1 ENHRY, CDR2 SYGVKD. This CDR3 contains 14 residues. V trimming: 6 bases; J trimming: 1 base; junction bases outside the gene matches: 3. Specimen: PBMCs, collected 180 days after allogeneic stem cell transplant. V gene TRBV10-3 combines with J gene TRBJ1-1, with 9 nucleotides matching TRBD1. This clonotype originated in a female patient between 30 and 39 years old who had an allogeneic stem cell transplant, so the T cells may come from the graft donor. Some clones in this sample may be carry-over from other donors' samples. The CDR3 DNA reads TGTGCCATCAGGACAGGGGGTGAGAACACTGAAGCTTTCTTT. It yields the protein CAIRTGGENTEAFF.